This is a list of T cell receptor beta chains from one sample in a study of preoperative IRX-2 immunotherapy in early breast cancer. Measured with immunoSEQ multiplex PCR; TCRdb has only the in-frame clones, and not every one. The table includes fewer than 25,000 clones, 70% to 90% detected once. This sample comprised tumor tissue, obtained after IRX-2 immunotherapy. The origin of the receptors is a human donor with breast cancer. CDR3s include the opening cysteine and the closing phenylalanine or tryptophan. A D gene is named only where the DNA matches it firmly. Clone size is shown for a subset of rows, as once, few, many or a class of expanded clone.

abundance	v_gene	len	d_gene	j_gene	CDR3aa	CDR3nt
-	TRBV14	14	-	TRBJ1-2	CASSQDRRGYGYTF	TGTGCCAGCAGCCAAGATAGGCGGGGATATGGCTACACCTTC
-	TRBV27	15	-	TRBJ1-1	CASSLSSRGNTEAFF	TGTGCCAGCAGTTTATCGTCCAGGGGAAACACTGAAGCTTTCTTT
-	TRBV19	14	-	TRBJ1-5	CASSNSGSNQPQHF	TGTGCCAGTAGTAACTCGGGGAGCAATCAGCCCCAGCATTTT
-	TRBV18	13	TRBD1	TRBJ1-2	CASSPDNRGGYTF	TGTGCCAGCTCACCAGATAACAGGGGTGGCTACACCTTC
-	TRBV30	15	TRBD1	TRBJ1-1	CAWRGPGTGDTEAFF	TGTGCCTGGAGAGGCCCCGGGACAGGGGACACTGAAGCTTTCTTT
-	TRBV7-8	17	TRBD1	TRBJ2-2	CASSLGQGIVNTGELFF	TGTGCCAGCAGCTTGGGACAGGGGATAGTAAACACCGGGGAGCTGTTTTTT
-	TRBV4-1	15	TRBD2	TRBJ2-1	CASSHLGLAGTEQFF	TGCGCCAGCAGCCACCTGGGACTAGCGGGGACTGAGCAGTTCTTC
-	TRBV6-4	15	-	TRBJ2-1	CASSENAGSYNEQFF	TGTGCCAGCAGTGAGAATGCGGGTTCCTACAATGAGCAGTTCTTC
-	TRBV20-1	11	-	TRBJ2-5	CSAWRQETQYF	TGCAGTGCTTGGCGCCAAGAGACCCAGTACTTC
-	TRBV28	13	-	TRBJ2-7	CASSLHSPYEQYF	TGTGCCAGCAGTTTACACAGTCCCTACGAGCAGTACTTC
-	TRBV25-1	13	-	TRBJ1-6	CASKGLDNSPLHF	TGTGCCAGCAAGGGACTGGATAATTCACCCCTCCACTTT
-	TRBV7-9	14	-	TRBJ1-3	CASSFQGAGNTIYF	TGTGCCAGCAGCTTTCAGGGAGCTGGAAACACCATATATTTT
-	TRBV10-3	16	TRBD1	TRBJ1-5	CAISEWSGTGNQPQHF	TGTGCCATCAGTGAGTGGTCCGGGACAGGTAATCAGCCCCAGCATTTT
-	TRBV11-3	16	TRBD1	TRBJ1-2	CASSLLPRTGKEGYTF	TGTGCCAGCAGCCTACTACCTCGGACAGGGAAGGAAGGCTACACCTTC
-	TRBV11-2	12	-	TRBJ1-6	CASSLVPSPLHF	TGTGCCAGCAGCTTAGTCCCTTCACCCCTCCACTTT
-	TRBV19	13	-	TRBJ2-3	CASSSRPTDRQYF	TGTGCCAGTAGTTCTCGTCCGACCGATAGGCAGTATTTT
-	TRBV4-1	15	TRBD1	TRBJ1-2	CASSVDRGRSYGYTF	TGCGCCAGCAGCGTTGACAGGGGTCGTTCCTATGGCTACACCTTC
-	TRBV19	17	-	TRBJ1-6	CASKDLLRGAVGSPLHF	TGTGCCAGTAAGGACCTATTGAGGGGGGCGGTTGGTTCACCCCTCCACTTT
-	TRBV10-3	12	-	TRBJ1-5	CAIRDSNQPQHF	TGTGCCATCAGGGACAGCAATCAGCCCCAGCATTTT
-	TRBV7-2	15	-	TRBJ2-3	CASSLKGSPPDTQYF	TGTGCCAGCAGCTTAAAAGGTAGCCCCCCGGATACGCAGTATTTT
few	TRBV15	14	TRBD1	TRBJ2-7	CATSRGGQGYEQYF	TGTGCCACCAGCAGAGGGGGACAGGGCTACGAGCAGTACTTC
-	TRBV18	14	-	TRBJ1-1	CASSPRGGNTEAFF	TGTGCCAGCTCACCGCGGGGTGGGAACACTGAAGCTTTCTTT
-	TRBV19	14	-	TRBJ2-2	CASSWSTGTGELFF	TGTGCCAGTAGCTGGTCGACCGGCACCGGGGAGCTGTTTTTT
-	TRBV5-4	17	TRBD1	TRBJ1-2	CASSLEFLGQGKSGYTF	TGTGCCAGCAGCTTGGAATTTTTAGGACAGGGAAAGTCTGGCTACACCTTC
-	TRBV11-1	13	-	TRBJ1-4	CASETRANEKLFF	TGTGCCAGCGAAACTCGGGCTAATGAAAAACTGTTTTTT
-	TRBV13	12	-	TRBJ1-2	CASSLGRKDYTF	TGTGCCAGCAGCTTAGGCCGGAAGGACTACACCTTC
-	TRBV14	17	-	TRBJ2-1	CASSLRGSTSKDNEQFF	TGTGCCAGCAGCTTGAGGGGTAGCACCTCTAAGGACAATGAGCAGTTCTTC
-	TRBV6-5	13	-	TRBJ2-1	CASSYSANREQFF	TGTGCCAGCAGTTACTCAGCCAACCGGGAGCAGTTCTTC
-	TRBV28	14	TRBD1	TRBJ1-2	CASSTPTGFAGYTF	TGTGCCAGCAGTACCCCGACAGGGTTTGCGGGCTACACCTTC
-	TRBV5-4	14	-	TRBJ2-1	CASSLVLRGREQFF	TGTGCCAGCAGCTTGGTCTTGAGGGGACGTGAGCAGTTCTTC
-	TRBV27	21	TRBD1	TRBJ1-6	CASSLSFPGTGLGSSNSPLHF	TGTGCCAGCAGTTTATCTTTCCCCGGGACAGGGTTGGGTTCGTCTAATTCACCCCTCCACTTT
-	TRBV7-6	15	-	TRBJ1-5	CASSLEGVRGQPQHF	TGTGCCAGCAGCTTAGAGGGGGTAAGGGGCCAGCCCCAGCATTTT
once	TRBV27	16	TRBD1	TRBJ2-5	CASKFRGQGAPETQYF	TGTGCCAGCAAATTCCGGGGGCAGGGGGCGCCGGAGACCCAGTACTTC
-	TRBV19	14	-	TRBJ1-5	CASSHTGSKQPQHF	TGTGCCAGTAGCCACACAGGGTCGAAGCAGCCCCAGCATTTT
-	TRBV6-4	16	TRBD2	TRBJ2-3	CASSDSSGGAQDTQYF	TGTGCCAGCAGTGACTCTAGCGGGGGGGCCCAAGATACGCAGTATTTT
-	TRBV19	15	TRBD2	TRBJ2-7	CASSTTSGGRYEQYF	TGTGCCAGTAGTACCACTAGCGGGGGCCGCTACGAGCAGTACTTC
-	TRBV12-5	14	TRBD1	TRBJ2-1	CASGGTGGYNEQFF	TGTGCTAGTGGCGGGACAGGGGGATACAATGAGCAGTTCTTC